Listed here are 5 T cell receptor beta chains from one sample, sequenced in a study of T cells in localized non-small cell lung cancer (TCRdb year 2020). Library preparation was by the immunoSEQ multiplex PCR assay. The clones in this table, taken by TCRdb from immuneACCESS, are in-frame only. Not every clone is retained; where verified, under half of the shortfall comes from an unresolved V gene, and the cause of the rest is unknown. For this sample the table gives under 75,000 clones, of which 70% to 90% were detected only once. The top ten constitute 20% to 25% of the sample. Sequences were derived from peripheral blood, sampled before any cancer treatment. The receptors shown here come from a male donor aged 60 or over with stage III squamous cell lung carcinoma.

This chain links TRBV6-6 with TRBJ2-7; 8 bases align to TRBD1. Trimming cost V 6 bases and J 2 bases; bases outside gene matches: 3. CDR1 and CDR2 from the germline V gene are MNHNY and SVGAGI (reference sequence). The CDR3 contains 13 residues. The CDR3 nucleotides are TGTGCCAGCAGCAGGGGGCCCGCCTACGAGCAGTACGTC. Amino acid sequence: CASSRGPAYEQYV.

V is TRBV6-5 and J is TRBJ1-1; 9 bases line up with TRBD1. CDR3 length equals 15 residues. V was clipped by 2 bases and J by 5 bases; unmatched bases: 6. The germline V gene has CDR1 MNHEY and CDR2 SVGAGI. The CDR3 loop reads CASSYRGQGGTEAFF. CDR3 sequence (DNA): TGTGCCAGCAGTTACCGGGGACAGGGCGGGACTGAAGCTTTCTTT.

V is TRBV2 and J is TRBJ2-5, with TRBD2 matching 7 bases. Looked up from germline, CDR1 is SNHLY and CDR2 is FYNNEI. With 6 bases clipped from V and 5 bases from J, the junction kept 9 bases outside the gene matches. The CDR3 runs to 14 residues. The DNA for the CDR3 is TGTGCCAGCAGGGTTGCGGGACTAAGTGAGACCCAGTACTTC. Protein: CASRVAGLSETQYF.

The chain links TRBV4-2 to TRBJ1-3; no firm D call. The CDR3 consists of 15 residues. Germline V lookup: CDR1 LGHNA, CDR2 YNFKEQ. The V and J ends lost 0 bases and 0 bases respectively, with 6 bases between them. CDR3 DNA sequence: TGTGCCAGCAGCCAAGATGGGGACTCTGGAAACACCATATATTTT. Encoded protein: CASSQDGDSGNTIYF.

The V gene is TRBV2, the J gene TRBJ2-3; 13 positions match TRBD2. This CDR3 spans 15 amino acids. J gave up 3 bases and V 6 bases, and 3 bases lay outside the gene matches. The germline V gene has CDR1 SNHLY and CDR2 FYNNEI. CDR3 DNA sequence: TGTGCCAGCAGACGGACTAGCGGGGGAACAGATACGCAGTATTTT. Amino acid sequence: CASRRTSGGTDTQYF.